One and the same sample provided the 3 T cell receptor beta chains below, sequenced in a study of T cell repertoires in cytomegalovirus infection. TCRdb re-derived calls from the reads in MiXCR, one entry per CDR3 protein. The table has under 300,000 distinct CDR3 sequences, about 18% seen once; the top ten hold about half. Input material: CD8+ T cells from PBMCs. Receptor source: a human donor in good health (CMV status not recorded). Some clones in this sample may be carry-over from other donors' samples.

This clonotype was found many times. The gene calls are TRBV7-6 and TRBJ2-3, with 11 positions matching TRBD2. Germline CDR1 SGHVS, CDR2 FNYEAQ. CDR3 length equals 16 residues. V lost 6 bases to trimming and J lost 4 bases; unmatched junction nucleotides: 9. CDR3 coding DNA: TGTGCCAGCAGGCCGGGACTAGCGGAGGACCCAGATACGCAGTATTTT. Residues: CASRPGLAEDPDTQYF.

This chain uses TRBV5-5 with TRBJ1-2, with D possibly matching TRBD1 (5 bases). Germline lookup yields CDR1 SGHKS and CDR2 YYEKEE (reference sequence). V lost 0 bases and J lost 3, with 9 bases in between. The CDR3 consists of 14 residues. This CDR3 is CASSLGIGDYGYTF. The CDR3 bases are TGTGCCAGCAGCTTGGGTATAGGGGACTATGGCTACACCTTC.

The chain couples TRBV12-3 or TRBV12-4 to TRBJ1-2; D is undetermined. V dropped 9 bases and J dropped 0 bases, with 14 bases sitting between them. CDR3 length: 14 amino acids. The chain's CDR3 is CASLVGQANYGYTF. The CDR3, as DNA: TGTGCCAGTTTGGTCGGGCAAGCTAACTATGGCTACACCTTC.